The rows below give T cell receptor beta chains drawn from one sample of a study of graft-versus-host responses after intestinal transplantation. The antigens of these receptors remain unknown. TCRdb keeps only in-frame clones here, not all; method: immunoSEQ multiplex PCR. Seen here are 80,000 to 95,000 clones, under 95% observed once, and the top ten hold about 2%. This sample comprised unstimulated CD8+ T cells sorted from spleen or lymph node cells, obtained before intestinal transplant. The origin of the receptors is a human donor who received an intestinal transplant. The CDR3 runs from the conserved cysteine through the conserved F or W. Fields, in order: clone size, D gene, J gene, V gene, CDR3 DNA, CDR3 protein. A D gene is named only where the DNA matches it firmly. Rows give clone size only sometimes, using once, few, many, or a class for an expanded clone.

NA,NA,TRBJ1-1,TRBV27,TGTGCCAGCAAGATGGGAGGGGTCGGAACTGAAGCTTTCTTT,CASKMGGVGTEAFF
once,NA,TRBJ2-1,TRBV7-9,TGTGCCAGCAGCTCCAACACACGGCAGGGGAGCAATGAGCAGTTCTTC,CASSSNTRQGSNEQFF
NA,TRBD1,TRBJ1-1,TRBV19,TGTGCCAGTAGTATTGGACAGGAGATTGAAGCTTTCTTT,CASSIGQEIEAFF
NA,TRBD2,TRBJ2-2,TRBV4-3,TGCGCCAGCAGCCAAGATCAAAGCGGGGGTAACACCGGGGAGCTGTTTTTT,CASSQDQSGGNTGELFF
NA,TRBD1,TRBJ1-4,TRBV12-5,TGTGCTAGTGGCCCCCGACAGGGGAGTGAAAAACTGTTTTTT,CASGPRQGSEKLFF
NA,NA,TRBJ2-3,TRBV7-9,TGTGCCAGCAGCCCCCCCCCGGGGTCTACTCGAATTTTAACAGATACGCAGTATTTT,CASSPPPGSTRILTDTQYF
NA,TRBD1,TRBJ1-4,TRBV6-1,TGTGCCAGCAGTGACCCCGGACAGGGTGGGAATGAAAAACTGTTTTTT,CASSDPGQGGNEKLFF
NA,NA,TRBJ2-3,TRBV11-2,TGTGCCAGCAGCCACTGGGCGCCCATTAGCGGTAGCACAGATACGCAGTATTTT,CASSHWAPISGSTDTQYF
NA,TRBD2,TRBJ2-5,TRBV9,TGTGCCAGCAGCCAAACCGGGAGGAAGGAGACCCAGTACTTC,CASSQTGRKETQYF
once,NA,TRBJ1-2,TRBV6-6,TGTGCCAGCAGTTACTCGACGGGGGATGGCTACACCTTC,CASSYSTGDGYTF
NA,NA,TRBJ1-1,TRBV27,TGTGCCAGCAGTTCAGGGTTGGGGAACACTGAAGCTTTCTTT,CASSSGLGNTEAFF
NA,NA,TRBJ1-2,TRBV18,TGTGCCAGCTCCCCCGGGGGGGCACGATTTATCGACGGCTACACCTTC,CASSPGGARFIDGYTF
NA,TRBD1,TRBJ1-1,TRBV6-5,TGTGCCAGCAATATTGACAGGGGCACTGAAGCTTTCTTT,CASNIDRGTEAFF
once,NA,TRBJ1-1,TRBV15,TGTGCCACCAGCAGAGACTTCACGGGTGAAGCTTTCTTT,CATSRDFTGEAFF
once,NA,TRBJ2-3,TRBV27,TGTGCCAGCAGGCGGCGGTGGGACTCGTACACAGATACGCAGTATTTT,CASRRRWDSYTDTQYF
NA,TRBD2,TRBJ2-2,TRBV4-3,TGCGCCAGCAGCCAAGGGCTAGCGGGGGGCCTGAACACCGGGGAGCTGTTTTTT,CASSQGLAGGLNTGELFF
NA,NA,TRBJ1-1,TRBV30,TGTGCCTGGAGCCCATCGGGACATGCGAACACTGAAGCTTTCTTT,CAWSPSGHANTEAFF
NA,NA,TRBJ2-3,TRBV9,TGTGCCAGCAGCGTGGACAGTTCCCTAGGCGATACGCAGTATTTT,CASSVDSSLGDTQYF
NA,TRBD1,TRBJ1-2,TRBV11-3,TGTGCCAGCAGCCCTAGGACAGGGGAAGGGGGCTACACCTTC,CASSPRTGEGGYTF
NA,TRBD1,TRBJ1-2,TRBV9,TGTGCCAGCAGCGCGTCCGGGACAGGGAATGGGGGCTACACCTTC,CASSASGTGNGGYTF
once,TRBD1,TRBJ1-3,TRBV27,TGTGCCAGCAGTTTATCCCGCGACAGGGCCATCTCTGGAAACACCATATATTTT,CASSLSRDRAISGNTIYF
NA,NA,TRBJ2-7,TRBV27,TGTGCCAGCAGTTTAGATCTCGGGGGAATACAGTACTTC,CASSLDLGGIQYF
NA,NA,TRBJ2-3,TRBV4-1,TGCGCCAGCAGCCAACGGACACCCAGCACAGATACGCAGTATTTT,CASSQRTPSTDTQYF
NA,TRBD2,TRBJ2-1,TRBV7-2,TGTGCCAGCAGCTCCGGAGGGACTAGCGGCGATGAGCAGTTCTTC,CASSSGGTSGDEQFF
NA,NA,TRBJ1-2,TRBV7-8,TGTGCCAGCAGCTTAGTTGGGCGGGCGTTGGGTGGCTACACCTTC,CASSLVGRALGGYTF
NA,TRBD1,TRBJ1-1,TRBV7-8,TGTGCCAGCAGCGCCGGGACAGGGGGCACTGAAGCTTTCTTT,CASSAGTGGTEAFF
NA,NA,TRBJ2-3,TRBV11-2,TGTGCCAGCAGCTTGGAAACTAGCCCAGATACGCAGTATTTT,CASSLETSPDTQYF
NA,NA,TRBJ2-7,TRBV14,TGTGCCAGCAGCCAAGATTTCCGGGACTCCAGCTCCTACGAGCAGTACTTC,CASSQDFRDSSSYEQYF
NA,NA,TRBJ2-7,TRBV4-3,TGCGCTAGCAGCCAAGTTCCGGGTTACTACGAGCAGTACTTC,CASSQVPGYYEQYF
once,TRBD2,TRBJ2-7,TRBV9,TGTGCCAGCAGCGTTGGCGGGGGGGCCTACGAGCAGTACTTC,CASSVGGGAYEQYF
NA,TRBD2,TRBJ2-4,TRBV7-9,TGTGCCAGCAGCTTCCTAGCGGGGGATCTGGGGGCCAAAAACATTCAGTACTTC,CASSFLAGDLGAKNIQYF
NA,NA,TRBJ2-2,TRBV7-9,TGTGCCAGCAGCCTCCTTTACAGGAACACCGGGGAGCTGTTTTTT,CASSLLYRNTGELFF
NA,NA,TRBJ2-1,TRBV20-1,TGCAGTGCTAGACTAGTCAGTGAGCAGTTCTTC,CSARLVSEQFF
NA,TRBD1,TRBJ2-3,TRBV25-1,TGTGCCAGCAGTGAACCAGACAGGGAAGCCACAGATACGCAGTATTTT,CASSEPDREATDTQYF
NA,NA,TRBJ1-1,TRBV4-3,TGCGCCAGCAGCCAAGGTGGAGGGCGCGATTACTTGGGCACTGAAGCTTTCTTT,CASSQGGGRDYLGTEAFF
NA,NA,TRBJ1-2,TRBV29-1,TGCAGCGTTGCAGCTAACTATGGCTACACCTTC,CSVAANYGYTF
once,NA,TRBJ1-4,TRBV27,TGTGCCAGCAGTTCCCACCGGGAGGCAACTAATGAAAAACTGTTTTTT,CASSSHREATNEKLFF
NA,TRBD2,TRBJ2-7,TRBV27,TGTGCCAGCAGTTTGTTTAGCGGGGGGTACGAGCAGTACTTC,CASSLFSGGYEQYF
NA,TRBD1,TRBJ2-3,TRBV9,TGTGCCAGCAGCGAGACAGGGAGTAAGGCAGGCGCAGATACGCAGTATTTT,CASSETGSKAGADTQYF
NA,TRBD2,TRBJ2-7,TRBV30,TGTGCCTGGAGTGTAGCGGGGGGCTACGAGCAGTACTTC,CAWSVAGGYEQYF
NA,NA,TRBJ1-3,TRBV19,TGTGCCAGTAGTATAGGCCGCGGTTGGGAGTTTTGGGCTACCTTCTCTGGAAACACCATATATTTT,CASSIGRGWEFWATFSGNTIYF
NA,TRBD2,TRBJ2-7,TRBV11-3,TGTGCCAGCAGCTTAGCTTGGGGGGGGTCAGACTACGAGCAGTACTTC,CASSLAWGGSDYEQYF
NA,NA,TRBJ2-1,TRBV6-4,TGTGCCAGCAGTGACTTAAAGTGGGCCCGTCACAATGAGCAGTTCTTC,CASSDLKWARHNEQFF
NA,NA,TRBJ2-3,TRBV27,TGTGCCAGCAGTTGGACATCCCTAAGCACAGATACGCAGTATTTT,CASSWTSLSTDTQYF
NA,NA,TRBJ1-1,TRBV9,TGTGCCAGCAGCGTAGTGGGCAGCTTGAACACTGAAGCTTTCTTT,CASSVVGSLNTEAFF
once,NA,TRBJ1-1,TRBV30,TGTGCCTGGAGTGTAGGAGGGGAAGGGACTGAAGCTTTCTTT,CAWSVGGEGTEAFF
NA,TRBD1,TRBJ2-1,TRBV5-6,TGTGCCAGCAGCGACGGACAGGAGAGGATCAATGAGCAGTTCTTC,CASSDGQERINEQFF
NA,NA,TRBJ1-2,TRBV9,TGTGCCAGCAGCGTAGATGGTACAAACTATGGCTACACCTTC,CASSVDGTNYGYTF
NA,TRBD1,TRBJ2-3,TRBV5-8,TGTGCCAGCAGCTTCGGGACAGGAAGTAGCACAGATACGCAGTATTTT,CASSFGTGSSTDTQYF
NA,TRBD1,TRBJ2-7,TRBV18,TGTGCCAGCTCGTTAACAGGGGGCTCCTACGAGCAGTACTTC,CASSLTGGSYEQYF
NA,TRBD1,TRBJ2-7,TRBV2,TGTGCCAGCAGTGCTTCCGGGACAGGGATCGAGCAGTACTTC,CASSASGTGIEQYF
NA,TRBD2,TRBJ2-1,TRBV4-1,TGCGCCAGCAGCCAAGGCCCCCTTACTAGCGGGGGGGAAGGTGAGCAGTTCTTC,CASSQGPLTSGGEGEQFF
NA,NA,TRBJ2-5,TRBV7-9,TGTGCCAGCAGCTTAGTGGGGGGGGCGGACCAAGAGACCCAGTACTTC,CASSLVGGADQETQYF
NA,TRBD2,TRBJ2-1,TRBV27,TGTGCCAGCAGTTCAGCCGGGGGGGCCGGAAGGGAGCAGTTCTTC,CASSSAGGAGREQFF
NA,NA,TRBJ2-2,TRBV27,TGTGCCAGCACCTCAAAGGCGGGGGCGCATACCGGGGAGCTGTTTTTT,CASTSKAGAHTGELFF
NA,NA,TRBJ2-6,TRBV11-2,TGTGCCAGCAGCTTACAAGCGTTCTCTGGGGCCAACGTCCTGACTTTC,CASSLQAFSGANVLTF
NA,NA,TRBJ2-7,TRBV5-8,TGTGCCAGCGCGGCGGCCTACGAGCAGTACTTC,CASAAAYEQYF
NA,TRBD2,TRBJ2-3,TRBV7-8,TGTGCCAGCAGCTCGGGACTAGCGGGGGGCACAGATACGCAGTATTTT,CASSSGLAGGTDTQYF
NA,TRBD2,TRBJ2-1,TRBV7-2,TGTGCCAGCAGCTTAGGCGGGGGGTATGTCAATGAGCAGTTCTTC,CASSLGGGYVNEQFF